The rows below give T cell receptor beta chains drawn from one sample of a study of T cells in Graves' hyperthyroidism and ophthalmopathy. MiXCR, applied by TCRdb to the multiplex PCR reads, yields one record per CDR3 protein. This sample carries about 380,000 distinct CDR3 sequences, around a sixth of them seen once, and the ten largest clones take 40% to 45%. The sample taken for sequencing was blood. Every receptor here comes from a man between 18 and 35 years old with Graves' ophthalmopathy. The CDR3 runs from the conserved cysteine through the conserved F or W. A D gene is named only where the DNA matches it firmly. A clone size is listed for some rows: how often the clone was seen (once, few, many), or a class if it is expanded.

>few|TRBD1|TRBJ2-3|TRBV2
CASSAHRDRGRTDTQYF
TGTGCCAGCAGCGCCCACCGGGACAGGGGGCGCACAGATACGCAGTATTTT
>NA|TRBD2|TRBJ2-1|TRBV5-4
CASSLRGGGGEQFF
TGTGCCAGCAGCCTGAGGGGCGGGGGTGGTGAGCAGTTCTTC
>NA|NA|TRBJ1-5|TRBV29-1
CSVGGPNQPQHF
TGCAGCGTTGGGGGGCCTAATCAGCCCCAGCATTTT
>many|TRBD1|TRBJ1-4|TRBV7-9
CASSSGEQGEKLFF
TGTGCCAGCAGCTCCGGGGAACAGGGGGAAAAACTGTTTTTT
>many|NA|TRBJ1-5|TRBV28
CASSLGRGWGNQPQHF
TGTGCCAGCAGCCTCGGGAGGGGTTGGGGCAATCAGCCCCAGCATTTT
>many|TRBD1|TRBJ1-1|TRBV12-3/TRBV12-4
CASSPLGQGDTEAFF
TGTGCCAGCAGCCCCTTAGGACAGGGGGACACTGAAGCTTTCTTT
>few|TRBD1|TRBJ1-3|TRBV20-1
CSATQGQGLTGNTIYF
TGCAGTGCAACGCAGGGACAGGGCTTGACTGGAAACACCATATATTTT
>many|NA|TRBJ2-5|TRBV3-1
CASSQDWANIQETQYF
TGTGCCAGCAGCCAAGATTGGGCTAATATACAAGAGACCCAGTACTTC
>NA|NA|TRBJ2-1|TRBV10-3
CAIGGRDNEQFF
TGTGCCATCGGGGGCAGGGACAATGAGCAGTTCTTC
>few|NA|TRBJ2-3|TRBV5-1
CASSLGRAGDTQYF
TGCGCCAGCAGCTTGGGTAGGGCCGGAGATACGCAGTATTTT
>few|TRBD1|TRBJ2-2|TRBV6-1
CASSVPGQGTGELFF
TGTGCCAGCAGTGTGCCCGGACAGGGCACCGGGGAGCTGTTTTTT
>many|NA|TRBJ2-5|TRBV13
CASRRAMEETQYF
TGTGCCAGCCGCAGGGCAATGGAGGAGACCCAGTACTTC
>NA|NA|TRBJ2-3|TRBV20-1
CSARATIRGDTQYF
TGCAGTGCTAGAGCTACTATCCGCGGAGATACGCAGTATTTT
>few|TRBD1|TRBJ1-4|TRBV5-8
CASSTGQLTGDEKLFF
TGTGCCAGCAGCACGGGACAGCTCACGGGGGATGAAAAACTGTTTTTT
>many|NA|TRBJ2-1|TRBV3-1
CASSQGRYNEQFF
TGTGCCAGCAGCCAAGGTCGATACAATGAGCAGTTCTTC
>few|NA|TRBJ1-1|TRBV6-1
CASHNPTGRGLEAFF
TGTGCCAGCCATAACCCCACAGGGCGGGGGCTTGAAGCTTTCTTT